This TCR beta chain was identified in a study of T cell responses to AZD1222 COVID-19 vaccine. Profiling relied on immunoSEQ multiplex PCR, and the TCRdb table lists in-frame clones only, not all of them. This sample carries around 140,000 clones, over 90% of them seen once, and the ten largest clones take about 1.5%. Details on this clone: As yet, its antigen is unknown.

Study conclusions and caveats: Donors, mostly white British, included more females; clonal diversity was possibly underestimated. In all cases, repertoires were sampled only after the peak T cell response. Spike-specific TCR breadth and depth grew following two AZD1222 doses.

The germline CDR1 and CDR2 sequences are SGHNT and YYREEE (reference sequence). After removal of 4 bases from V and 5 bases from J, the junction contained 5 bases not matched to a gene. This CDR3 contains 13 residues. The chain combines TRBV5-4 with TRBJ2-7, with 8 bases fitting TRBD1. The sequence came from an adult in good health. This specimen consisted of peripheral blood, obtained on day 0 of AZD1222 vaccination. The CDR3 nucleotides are TGTGCCAGCAGCCGGGGACAGGTAGACGAGCAGTACTTC. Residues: CASSRGQVDEQYF.